This passage covers 23 T cell receptor beta chains from one sample sequenced in a study of graft-versus-host responses after intestinal transplantation. The assay was immunoSEQ multiplex PCR, and TCRdb's table has in-frame clones only and misses some. The data hold about 40,000 clones, with about 90% observed a single time. Here the sequenced sample was PBMCs, taken 314 days after intestinal transplant. These receptors were obtained from a human patient who received an intestinal transplant, so some T cells may come from the graft donor.

V and J are TRBV6-1 and TRBJ2-7; 8 nucleotides agree with TRBD2. This CDR3 is 15 amino acids long. J gave up 0 bases and V 7 bases, and 8 bases lay outside the gene matches. Germline V CDR1 and CDR2: MNHNS, SASEGT. CDR3 sequence (DNA): TGTGCCAGCACCATTACTAGCGGCAACTCCTACGAGCAGTACTTC. Translation: CASTITSGNSYEQYF.

This chain uses TRBV6-5 with TRBJ1-1; D perhaps matches TRBD1 (6 bases). Trimming removed 7 bases from V and 7 bases from J, with 19 bases in between. The germline V gene has CDR1 MNHEY and CDR2 SVGAGI. This CDR3 has 14 amino acids. The CDR3 sequence: CASIGLTGSLEAFF. The CDR3 DNA is TGTGCCAGCATTGGCTTGACAGGCTCACTTGAAGCTTTCTTT.

The genes are TRBV2 and TRBJ2-1; 7 bases line up with TRBD2. Germline V gene data show CDR1 as SNHLY and CDR2 as FYNNEI. V lost 7 bases and J lost 6; bases outside the gene matches: 9. This CDR3 comprises 14 residues. The DNA for the CDR3 is TGTGCCAGCATGACTAGTAGGGAGGGCAATGAGCAGTTCTTC. It codes for CASMTSREGNEQFF.

The chain is built from TRBV6-1 and TRBJ1-2, with D unclear. The CDR3 loop spans 13 amino acids. V dropped 1 base and J dropped 5 bases, with 8 bases sitting between them. Germline V gene data show CDR1 as MNHNS and CDR2 as SASEGT. The CDR3 nucleotides read TGTGCCAGCAGTGAAGGAAGGTGGTATGGCTACACCTTC. It encodes CASSEGRWYGYTF.

This chain links TRBV2 with TRBJ2-1; D gene ambiguous. CDR3 length equals 10 residues. Germline lookup yields CDR1 SNHLY and CDR2 FYNNEI. V was cut by 3 bases and J by 12 bases, with 6 bases left in between. CDR3 sequence reads: CASSEVSQFF. DNA for the CDR3: TGTGCCAGCAGTGAGGTTTCGCAGTTCTTC.

V usage is TRBV19 and J usage is TRBJ1-5; no definite D call. The CDR3 has 15 amino acids. CDR1 is LNHDA and CDR2 is SQIVND in the germline V gene (reference sequence). V was trimmed by 1 base and J by 4 bases, leaving 11 bases between them. CDR3 amino acids: CASSIVVGSNQPQHF. In DNA form, the CDR3 reads TGTGCCAGTAGTATAGTAGTGGGAAGTAATCAGCCCCAGCATTTT.

The V and J genes are TRBV7-3 and TRBJ2-3; 11 bases match TRBD2. J gave up 6 bases and V 4 bases, and 9 bases lay outside the gene matches. This CDR3 region has 16 residues. The V gene's germline CDR1 is SGHTA and CDR2 FQGTGA. In DNA, the CDR3 is TGTGCCAGCAGCTCTACAGGGACTAGCGGTTTGGATACGCAGTATTTT. Translating it yields CASSSTGTSGLDTQYF.

This chain links TRBV6-6 with TRBJ1-6; D uncertain. Between the trimmed V and J ends, which lost 2 bases and 0 bases, there was a span of 2 bases. Germline V gene sequence: CDR1 MNHNY, CDR2 SVGAGI (reference sequence). This CDR3 has 14 residues. The chain's CDR3 is CASSYSSYNSPLHF. As DNA, the CDR3 is TGTGCCAGCAGTTACAGCTCCTATAATTCACCCCTCCACTTT.

V and J are TRBV4-1 and TRBJ1-2, with 7 nucleotides matching TRBD1. The CDR3 loop spans 14 amino acids. Germline-derived CDR1 and CDR2 are MGHRA and YSYEKL. Unmatched junction bases numbered 8, after V lost 6 bases and J lost 4 bases. CDR3 region: CASRPTGTVYGYTF. The CDR3 DNA reads as TGCGCCAGCAGGCCTACCGGGACAGTCTATGGCTACACCTTC.

The V gene is TRBV28, the J gene TRBJ1-4; D is undetermined. V lost 5 bases, J lost 8 bases, and 9 bases lay in between. CDR3 size: 12 residues. Germline assignment: CDR1 MDHEN and CDR2 SYDVKM. The CDR3 nucleotides read TGTGCCAGCAGTCTTGGCATCGAAAAACTGTTTTTT. Translating it yields CASSLGIEKLFF. Full variable domain (missing parts from reference TRBV28 and TRBJ1-4): DVKVTQSSRYLVKRTGEKVFLECVQDMDHENMFWYRQDPGLGLRLIYFSYDVKMKEKGDIPEGYSVSREKKERFSLILESASTNQTSMYLCASSLGIEKLFFGSGTQLSVL.

J is TRBJ2-2 and V is TRBV25-1, with 7 bases that match TRBD1. The CDR3 length is 15 residues. Germline V gene lookup returns CDR1 MGHDK and CDR2 SYGVNS. J gave up 4 bases and V 3 bases, and 5 bases lay outside the gene matches. The CDR3: CASSDLGTATGELFF. CDR3 sequence (DNA): TGTGCCAGCAGTGATCTTGGGACAGCCACCGGGGAGCTGTTTTTT.

This clone was counted once. This chain joins TRBV6-5 and TRBJ2-7; a possible D gene is TRBD2 (6 bases). Trimming took off 5 bases at V and 3 bases at J, with 14 bases between the two ends. Germline CDR1 MNHEY, CDR2 SVGAGI. The CDR3 consists of 14 residues. In DNA form, the CDR3 reads TGTGCCAGCAGTGAGGGGACTTTCGTCTACGAGCAGTACTTC. As protein: CASSEGTFVYEQYF.

This chain uses TRBV10-2 with TRBJ2-5, with D possibly matching TRBD2 (6 bases). Trimming shortened V by 3 bases and J by 2 bases, and 7 bases separated the two germline ends. This CDR3 contains 13 residues. The germline gives CDR1 WSHSY, CDR2 SAAADI. This CDR3 is CASSEGRQETQYF. CDR3 in DNA: TGCGCCAGCAGTGAAGGGAGGCAAGAGACCCAGTACTTC.

The J gene is TRBJ1-2, the V gene TRBV4-1, with D perhaps TRBD1 (6 bases). Germline V gives CDR1 MGHRA, CDR2 YSYEKL. Trimming shortened V by 6 bases and J by 3 bases, and 17 bases separated the two germline ends. CDR3 size: 15 residues. CDR3 sequence: CASSGPDSYYYGYTF. CDR3 in DNA: TGCGCCAGCAGTGGCCCGGACAGCTATTACTATGGCTACACCTTC.

This rearrangement joins TRBV6-1 to TRBJ2-7, with D tentatively TRBD1 (5 bases). The CDR3 is 11 amino acids. V was shortened by 8 bases and J by 4 bases, with 9 bases between the two germline ends. Germline V gene data show CDR1 as MNHNS and CDR2 as SASEGT. The CDR3 reads CASLTGYEQYF. DNA of the CDR3: TGTGCCAGCCTTACAGGTTACGAGCAGTACTTC.

J is TRBJ2-6 and V is TRBV5-8; TRBD1 aligns across 9 bases. V lost 5 bases to trimming and J lost 4 bases; unmatched junction nucleotides: 4. This CDR3 comprises 15 residues. The germline CDR1 and CDR2 sequences are SGHTS and YDEGEE. CDR3 sequence (DNA): TGTGCCAGCAGGCGGGACAGGGCCGGGGCCAACGTCCTGACTTTC. Residues: CASRRDRAGANVLTF.

The genes are TRBV6-5 and TRBJ2-2, with 7 positions matching TRBD1. CDR3 length: 15 residues. Germline CDR1 is MNHEY and CDR2 is SVGAGI. V trimming: 0 bases; J trimming: 3 bases; junction bases outside the gene matches: 1. CDR3 protein: CASSYSQGDTGELFF. CDR3 in DNA: TGTGCCAGCAGTTACTCGCAGGGGGACACCGGGGAGCTGTTTTTT.

The chain recombines TRBV4-1 with TRBJ2-7; TRBD2 matches at 8 bases. Germline loops: CDR1 MGHRA, CDR2 YSYEKL. The V and J ends lost 0 bases and 5 bases, in that order; junction bases with no gene match: 6. CDR3 length equals 15 residues. The chain's CDR3 is CASSQERGDYDEQYF. CDR3 in DNA: TGCGCCAGCAGCCAAGAGCGGGGGGATTACGACGAGCAGTACTTC.

The genes are TRBV11-1 and TRBJ1-2; 7 nucleotides line up with TRBD1. Germline trimming cut 2 bases from V and 3 bases from J; bases unmatched to any gene: 3. The CDR3 runs to 14 residues. The V gene's germline CDR1 is SGHAT and CDR2 FQDESV (reference sequence). DNA for the CDR3: TGTGCCAGCAGCTTAACAGGGGACGACTATGGCTACACCTTC. It codes for CASSLTGDDYGYTF.

The J gene is TRBJ2-2, the V gene TRBV2, with D unresolved. V was trimmed by 6 bases and J by 2 bases, leaving 13 bases between them. Germline-derived CDR1 and CDR2 are SNHLY and FYNNEI. The CDR3 covers 15 residues. In nucleotides, the CDR3 is TGTGCCAGCAGAGAGAACAGCGTCAACACCGGGGAGCTGTTTTTT. Protein product: CASRENSVNTGELFF.

The chain joins TRBV27 to TRBJ2-2; no reliable D call. Germline V gives CDR1 MNHEY, CDR2 SMNVEV (reference sequence). V shed 0 bases and J shed 4 bases, with 6 bases lying between them. The CDR3 runs 14 residues. The chain's CDR3 is CASSLSWSTGELFF. DNA of the CDR3: TGTGCCAGCAGTTTATCCTGGTCCACCGGGGAGCTGTTTTTT.

The gene calls are TRBV6-6 and TRBJ2-3; D gene unclear. V was shortened by 7 bases and J by 0 bases, with 8 bases between the two germline ends. The CDR3 has 13 amino acids. Germline V lookup: CDR1 MNHNY, CDR2 SVGAGI (reference sequence). The CDR3 is CASTRKSTDTQYF. The CDR3 region has the DNA TGTGCCAGCACCAGGAAAAGCACAGATACGCAGTATTTT.

The gene calls are TRBV11-2 and TRBJ1-1; D uncertain. This CDR3 comprises 13 residues. With 5 bases removed from V and 4 bases from J, the gap between germline ends came to 11 bases. Germline V gene data show CDR1 as SGHAT and CDR2 as FQNNGV. CDR3 protein: CASSLRGSTEAFF. CDR3 DNA sequence: TGTGCCAGCAGCCTTAGAGGGAGCACTGAAGCTTTCTTT.